This TCR beta chain derives from a study of blood T cell repertoires in COVID-19. In the study overall: Samples taken during acute and convalescent COVID-19 were collected in the United States, Italy and Spain. PBMCs, B-cell-depleted T cells, or T cells were the source of the cDNA or gDNA that made up the material.

This clone was detected only once. The V and J ends lost 2 bases and 2 bases respectively, with 10 bases between them. Germline V gene lookup returns CDR1 MNHNY and CDR2 SVGAGI (reference sequence). The CDR3 consists of 15 residues. In the source study's methods: Nucleated cell counts were estimated from reference gene primer amplification. Clones were sequenced by immunoSEQ multiplex PCR, and TCRdb holds only the in-frame ones, with some missing. D and trimming come from the DNA, and the V and J calls and clone size come from that table. The sample shows some 150,000 clones, approximately 92% of them seen only once.

The chain is built from TRBV6-6 and TRBJ2-4; D ambiguous. This receptor was identified in a woman between 35 and 50 years old with acute or convalescent COVID-19. Sequencing was done on a sample of peripheral blood. As DNA, the CDR3 is TGTGCCAGCAGTTACCGTGCGGAACCCAAAAACATTCAGTACTTC. Translating gives CASSYRAEPKNIQYF.